The 29 T cell receptor beta chains given below trace back to one sample, sequenced in a study of blood T cell repertoires in COVID-19. The data were produced by immunoSEQ multiplex PCR, yet TCRdb's version contains in-frame clones alone and is incomplete. The data show 99,000 or so clones, with about 86% seen just once and around two fifths held by the top ten. The sequencing sample was made of peripheral blood. The receptors come from a man at least 80 years old with acute or convalescent COVID-19.

This CDR3 is CASSGTAKHQPQHF. CDR3 coding DNA: TGTGCCAGCAGTGGGACAGCAAAACATCAGCCCCAGCATTTT. J is TRBJ1-5 and V is TRBV6-2 or TRBV6-3, with 7 positions matching TRBD1. CDR1 and CDR2 (germline): MNHEY, SVGEGT. V shed 5 bases and J 5 bases; nucleotides not matched to a gene: 6. The CDR3 contains 14 residues.

V usage is TRBV5-1 and J usage is TRBJ1-1; D gene ambiguous. Per germline, CDR1 SGHRS and CDR2 YFSETQ. This CDR3 comprises 14 residues. The V gene lost 4 bases and the J gene lost 1 base, with 11 bases spanning the gap. CDR3 in DNA: TGCGCCAGCAGCGTTTATAAGAGGAACACTGAAGCTTTCTTT. Its protein is CASSVYKRNTEAFF.

The chain recombines TRBV29-1 with TRBJ1-1, with 8 bases that match TRBD1. Germline V gives CDR1 SQVTM, CDR2 ANQGSEA. Losses at the gene ends were 7 bases for V and 5 bases for J; bases not matched to a gene: 6. This CDR3 contains 12 residues. The CDR3 DNA sequence: TGCAGCGGCCGACAGGGGTGGACTGAAGCTTTCTTT. This translates into CSGRQGWTEAFF.

CDR3 nucleotides: TGTGCCACCAATCCCCTAGCGGGGCGGACCGGGGAGCTGTTTTTT. Its protein product is CATNPLAGRTGELFF. This chain links TRBV19 with TRBJ2-2; 9 nucleotides line up with TRBD2. Unmatched junction bases numbered 11, after V lost 10 bases and J lost 5 bases. The CDR3 is 15 residues long. CDR1 is LNHDA, CDR2 SQIVND, per germline (reference sequence).

The chain carries TRBV19 and TRBJ2-6; D perhaps matches TRBD1 (6 bases). The CDR3 runs to 19 residues. Trimming pared 1 base from V and 0 bases from J, leaving 16 bases between. Germline loops: CDR1 LNHDA, CDR2 SQIVND (reference sequence). CDR3 nucleotides: TGTGCCAGTAGTATAGTAGGCTGGACAGTTACCTCTGGGGCCAACGTCCTGACTTTC. This gives the protein CASSIVGWTVTSGANVLTF. Based on the CDR3 plus reference TRBV19 and TRBJ2-6, the full variable domain is DGGITQSPKYLFRKEGQNVTLSCEQNLNHDAMYWYRQDPGQGLRLIYYSQIVNDFQKGDIAEGYSVSREKKESFPLTVTSAQKNPTAFYLCASSIVGWTVTSGANVLTFGAGSRLTVL.

The V gene is TRBV25-1, the J gene TRBJ1-5, with unresolved D. Trimming cost V 6 bases and J 3 bases, with 15 bases left between them. This CDR3 is 15 amino acids long. The germline gives CDR1 MGHDK, CDR2 SYGVNS. As DNA, the CDR3 is TGTGCCAGCAGCCAAAGCGGAGGGAACAATCAGCCCCAGCATTTT. Protein: CASSQSGGNNQPQHF.

The genes are TRBV7-3 and TRBJ2-5, with D perhaps matching TRBD2 (5 bases). The V gene's germline CDR1 is SGHTA and CDR2 FQGTGA. V was clipped by 2 bases and J by 1 base, with 8 bases between them. The CDR3 totals 14 residues. The CDR3 loop reads CASSLGGFQETQYF. In nucleotides, the CDR3 is TGTGCCAGCAGCTTAGGCGGGTTCCAAGAGACCCAGTACTTC.

The J gene is TRBJ1-2, the V gene TRBV25-1; the match to TRBD1 covers 9 bases. Trimming removed 5 bases from V and 5 bases from J; junction bases left unmatched: 6. The CDR3 has 14 amino acids. Germline assignment: CDR1 MGHDK and CDR2 SYGVNS. The DNA of the CDR3 is TGTGCCAGCAGTAAATCACAGGGGGCTTATGGCTACACCTTC. Amino acids: CASSKSQGAYGYTF.

This clone was picked up one time. The chain recombines TRBV29-1 with TRBJ1-1, with D possibly TRBD1 on 6 matching bases. The CDR3 covers 14 residues. Looked up from germline, CDR1 is SQVTM and CDR2 is ANQGSEA. V lost 1 base to trimming and J lost 6 bases, with 15 bases between them. CDR3 loop: CSVEGSGGNSEAFF. In DNA, the CDR3 is TGCAGCGTTGAAGGAAGCGGGGGCAACTCTGAAGCTTTCTTT.

This clone was recorded a few times. The J gene is TRBJ2-7, the V gene TRBV14, with D possibly being TRBD1 (6 bases). Deletions cut 4 bases from V and 0 bases from J, with 10 bases between. The CDR3 has 14 amino acids. The germline CDR1 and CDR2 sequences are SGHDN and FVKESK. In DNA, the CDR3 is TGTGCCAGCAGCCCCGACAGGAGCTCCTACGAGCAGTACTTC. Translated, it gives CASSPDRSSYEQYF.

The V and J genes are TRBV2 and TRBJ2-1; perhaps TRBD1 as D (5 bases). CDR1 is SNHLY and CDR2 is FYNNEI in the germline V gene. Trimming left V 7 bases short and J 2 bases short, with 12 bases between. The CDR3 consists of 14 residues. The CDR3 protein is CASTREGAYNEQFF. DNA of the CDR3: TGTGCCAGCACTCGTGAAGGGGCCTACAATGAGCAGTTCTTC.

The rearrangement uses TRBV2 and TRBJ2-7, with unresolved D. This CDR3 region has 12 residues. V was clipped by 6 bases and J by 5 bases, with 11 bases between them. CDR1 and CDR2 (germline): SNHLY, FYNNEI. In DNA form, the CDR3 reads TGTGCCAGCAGGTACGACTCAGACGAGCAGTACTTC. Amino acid sequence: CASRYDSDEQYF.

This chain connects TRBV5-4 to TRBJ2-5, with 7 bases that match TRBD2. The CDR3 is made up of 17 amino acids. With 4 bases clipped from V and 1 base from J, the junction kept 13 bases outside the gene matches. Germline CDR1 is SGHNT and CDR2 is YYREEE (reference sequence). The chain's CDR3 is CASSASASASGQETQYF. The CDR3 bases are TGTGCCAGCAGCGCCTCTGCGTCGGCTAGCGGCCAAGAGACCCAGTACTTC.

The chain links TRBV2 to TRBJ1-2; 12 nucleotides line up with TRBD1. The CDR3 has 14 amino acids. Germline CDR1 reads SNHLY; CDR2 reads FYNNEI. V gave up 6 bases and J gave up 7 bases; unmatched junction bases: 6. In DNA, the CDR3 is TGTGCCAGCAGCTTGGGACAGGGGGCAATTGGCTACACCTTC. It encodes CASSLGQGAIGYTF.

This chain links TRBV28 with TRBJ2-1; the match to TRBD2 covers 9 bases. This CDR3 comprises 15 residues. J was trimmed by 7 bases and V by 1 base; bases with no gene match: 5. CDR1 MDHEN and CDR2 SYDVKM come from the germline V gene. In DNA, the CDR3 is TGTGCCAGCAGTTTATCATCAGCGGGAGGAAATGAGCAGTTCTTC. Encoded protein: CASSLSSAGGNEQFF.

This clone was seen a single time. As DNA, the CDR3 is TGTGCCAGCAGTGACGGCAGGGTATTAGGGGGCTACACCTTC. This encodes CASSDGRVLGGYTF. The chain links TRBV2 to TRBJ1-2; possible D gene TRBD1, 5 bases. The V gene's germline CDR1 is SNHLY and CDR2 FYNNEI. CDR3 size: 14 residues. V was cut by 3 bases and J by 8 bases, with 16 bases left in between.

V gene TRBV11-1 combines with J gene TRBJ1-1; 8 nucleotides agree with TRBD1. Losses at the gene ends were 4 bases for V and 10 bases for J; bases not matched to a gene: 5. The CDR3 length is 12 residues. Germline CDR1 is SGHAT and CDR2 is FQDESV (reference sequence). The CDR3 loop is CASSSNRGSAFF. The CDR3 DNA reads as TGTGCCAGCAGCTCCAACAGGGGGTCAGCTTTCTTT.

This clone was seen just once. This chain links TRBV5-1 with TRBJ2-7; possibly TRBD2 for D (5 bases). The germline CDR1 and CDR2 sequences are SGHRS and YFSETQ. Trimming left V 4 bases short and J 3 bases short, with 17 bases between. The CDR3 length is 15 residues. Here the CDR3 reads CASSPSSSIGYEQYF. The CDR3 bases are TGCGCCAGCAGCCCTTCTAGCTCCATCGGCTACGAGCAGTACTTC. The whole variable domain, remainder taken from reference TRBV5-1 and TRBJ2-7, is KAGVTQTPRYLIKTRGQQVTLSCSPISGHRSVSWYQQTPGQGLQFLFEYFSETQRNKGNFPGRFSGRQFSNSRSEMNVSTLELGDSALYLCASSPSSSIGYEQYFGPGTRLTVT.

The CDR3, as DNA: TGTGCCAGCAGCTTAGACAGGGGGCTCCCCCCGTATGGCTACACCTTC. It yields the protein CASSLDRGLPPYGYTF. The chain uses TRBV7-9 and TRBJ1-2; TRBD1 aligns across 9 bases. The CDR3 runs 16 residues. Germline CDR1 and CDR2: SEHNR and FQNEAQ (reference sequence). The ends lost 1 base at V and 5 bases at J; junction bases unmatched: 8.

A note on this clone: An end of the junction does not agree with germline; a read error may underlie this. The chain joins TRBV2 to TRBJ2-7; tentative D call: TRBD1 (6 bases). CDR3 length equals 12 residues. The germline CDR1 and CDR2 sequences are SNHLY and FYNNEI. The chain's CDR3 is CASSEAYEGVHF. DNA of the CDR3: TGTGCCAGCAGTGAAGCGTACGAGGGGGTGCACTTC.

This clone was observed a few times. This chain uses TRBV29-1 with TRBJ1-1; 9 nucleotides agree with TRBD1. The CDR3 loop spans 17 amino acids. After removal of 4 bases from V and 0 bases from J, the junction contained 12 bases not matched to a gene. Germline CDR1 SQVTM, CDR2 ANQGSEA. For the CDR3, the DNA is TGCAGCGTTGTTGGGAGGGGGACAGGGCGATTGAACACTGAAGCTTTCTTT. This sequence encodes CSVVGRGTGRLNTEAFF.

The V gene is TRBV21-1, the J gene TRBJ1-5; the table gives TRBD1 as D, unverified against the DNA. TRBV21-1 is classified as a pseudogene. CDR3 length: 17 amino acids. CDR3 DNA: TGTGCCAGCAGCAAAGGACCCCAGGGGGCTAGATTTCAGCCCCAGCATTTT. It yields the protein CASSKGPQGARFQPQHF.

The chain couples TRBV29-1 to TRBJ1-4, with 9 nucleotides matching TRBD1. Germline assignment: CDR1 SQVTM and CDR2 ANQGSEA. V shed 4 bases and J 8 bases; nucleotides not matched to a gene: 2. This CDR3 contains 12 residues. CDR3 amino acids: CSVVGTGEKLFF. In DNA, the CDR3 is TGCAGCGTTGTAGGGACAGGGGAAAAACTGTTTTTT. Supplemented by reference TRBV29-1 and TRBJ1-4, the full variable domain reads SAVISQKPSRDICQRGTSLTIQCQVDSQVTMMFWYRQQPGQSLTLIATANQGSEATYESGFVIDKFPISRPNLTFSTLTVSNMSPEDSSIYLCSVVGTGEKLFFGSGTQLSVL.

The chain combines TRBV6-5 with TRBJ1-1; D gene uncertain. Looked up from germline, CDR1 is MNHEY and CDR2 is SVGAGI. The CDR3 runs to 14 residues. With 6 bases removed from V and 3 bases from J, the gap between germline ends came to 14 bases. CDR3 loop: CASRLEGGHTEAFF. For the CDR3, the DNA is TGTGCCAGCAGGCTAGAGGGAGGGCACACTGAAGCTTTCTTT.

V is TRBV7-2 and J is TRBJ2-3; 8 bases align to TRBD2. The CDR3 is made up of 16 amino acids. The germline V gene has CDR1 SGHTA and CDR2 FQGNSA. Losses at the gene ends were 5 bases for V and 2 bases for J; bases not matched to a gene: 9. The CDR3 spells CASSRSGTTFTDTQYF. The DNA for the CDR3 is TGTGCCAGCAGCCGTAGCGGGACAACCTTCACAGATACGCAGTATTTT.

The J gene is TRBJ2-3, the V gene TRBV5-1; TRBD1 is a possible D gene (5 bases). Per the germline V gene, CDR1 is SGHRS and CDR2 is YFSETQ. The V end was cut by 4 bases, the J end by 4 bases, with 16 bases between. This CDR3 spans 15 amino acids. The DNA for the CDR3 is TGCGCCAGCAGCATGACAGCCGGAGCCGCAGATACGCAGTATTTT. It specifies CASSMTAGAADTQYF. Filled out from reference TRBV5-1 and TRBJ2-3, the complete variable domain reads KAGVTQTPRYLIKTRGQQVTLSCSPISGHRSVSWYQQTPGQGLQFLFEYFSETQRNKGNFPGRFSGRQFSNSRSEMNVSTLELGDSALYLCASSMTAGAADTQYFGPGTRLTVL.

V gene TRBV5-4 combines with J gene TRBJ2-1; TRBD2 aligns across 8 bases. V dropped 6 bases and J dropped 8; count of bases not matched to a gene: 10. CDR1 and CDR2 (germline): SGHNT, YYREEE (reference sequence). The CDR3 covers 14 residues. The CDR3: CASNLVAGSDEQFF. DNA for the CDR3: TGTGCCAGCAACCTCGTAGCGGGGTCAGATGAGCAGTTCTTC.

V gene TRBV5-1 combines with J gene TRBJ2-5; 8 bases line up with TRBD1. V was clipped by 4 bases and J by 4 bases; unmatched bases: 6. CDR1 is SGHRS and CDR2 is YFSETQ in the germline V gene. CDR3 size: 14 residues. The chain's CDR3 is CASSPRGRRETQYF. In nucleotides, the CDR3 is TGCGCCAGCAGCCCCAGGGGGCGAAGAGAGACCCAGTACTTC.

In its sample, this clone was seen a few times. This rearrangement joins TRBV19 to TRBJ2-1; D perhaps matches TRBD2 (5 bases). V shed 2 bases and J shed 7 bases, with 12 bases lying between them. Germline V gene lookup returns CDR1 LNHDA and CDR2 SQIVND (reference sequence). The CDR3 has 14 residues. The CDR3 is CASSIRLPMNEQFF. As DNA, the CDR3 is TGTGCCAGTAGTATAAGACTACCGATGAATGAGCAGTTCTTC.